These 30 T cell receptor beta chains were sequenced from one sample in a study of beta chain features in type 1 diabetes (dated by TCRdb to about 2018). The library was generated by the immunoSEQ multiplex PCR assay. All of the isolated RNA was reverse transcribed with the High Capacity cDNA Reverse Transcription Kit, so expressed TCRB transcripts were sequenced. TCRdb carries this immuneACCESS record with in-frame sequences only. Its versions omit some clonotypes, under half of them owing to an unresolved V gene in the studies checked, with the rest unexplained. The sample records under 900,000 clones, roughly 15% of which are singletons. The ten largest clonotypes hold 0.02% to 0.03% of the sample. Material: naive CD4+ T cells from blood. What this sample's cell subset or site label stands for: true naive CD4+ T cells. The receptors stem from a woman aged 18 to 35 in good health.

V usage is TRBV18 and J usage is TRBJ1-2; D call uncertain. The CDR3 consists of 16 residues. V lost 2 bases and J lost 0, with 13 bases in between. The germline CDR1 and CDR2 sequences are KGHSH and LQKENI. The CDR3: CASSPMSAATNYGYTF. CDR3 nucleotide sequence: TGTGCCAGCTCACCAATGTCGGCGGCGACTAACTATGGCTACACCTTC.

The genes are TRBV7-2 and TRBJ2-1; perhaps TRBD2 as D (5 bases). The CDR3 covers 16 residues. Germline V gene lookup returns CDR1 SGHTA and CDR2 FQGNSA. V was clipped by 0 bases and J by 8 bases, with 17 bases between them. The CDR3 spells CASSLALNRGGHEQFF. The CDR3 nucleotides read TGTGCCAGCAGCTTAGCGCTGAACAGAGGAGGCCATGAGCAGTTCTTC.

The chain joins TRBV10-3 to TRBJ1-2; TRBD1 aligns across 8 bases. The CDR3 covers 13 residues. CDR1 and CDR2 (germline): ENHRY, SYGVKD. Trimming cost V 2 bases and J 8 bases; bases outside gene matches: 4. The CDR3 loop is CAISETDRVGYTF. CDR3 coding DNA: TGTGCCATCAGTGAGACGGACAGGGTCGGCTACACCTTC.

This clone has a handful of counts. The chain is built from TRBV7-6 and TRBJ2-7, with D possibly called TRBD1 or TRBD2 (6 bases each). CDR1 and CDR2 from the germline V gene are SGHVS and FNYEAQ. Trimming left V 8 bases short and J 6 bases short, with 20 bases between. The CDR3 has 14 residues. The CDR3 spells CASWGALYYCEQYF. In nucleotides, the CDR3 is TGTGCCAGCTGGGGGGCCCTCTACTACTGCGAGCAGTACTTC.

The chain has TRBV14 and TRBJ2-4, with D possibly TRBD1 on 6 matching bases. Germline CDR1 reads SGHDN; CDR2 reads FVKESK. The V end lost 4 bases, the J end lost 1 base, and 8 bases lay between the germline ends. The CDR3 contains 14 residues. The CDR3 here is CASSRGHAKNIQYF. DNA for the CDR3: TGTGCCAGCAGCCGGGGACACGCCAAAAACATTCAGTACTTC.

Note on this clone: Other DNA sequences in the sample encode the same CDR3. The chain combines TRBV28 with TRBJ2-7; TRBD2 might be the D (5 bases). V lost 3 bases and J lost 0, with 9 bases in between. Germline V gene lookup returns CDR1 MDHEN and CDR2 SYDVKM. The CDR3 has 14 residues. The CDR3 DNA is TGTGCCAGCAGTTTGGCGGGTTACTCCTACGAGCAGTACTTC. It is translated as CASSLAGYSYEQYF.

Only a few counts were recorded for this clone. The chain carries TRBV7-9 and TRBJ2-3; the D is unclear. This CDR3 is built from 15 residues. Trimming cost V 0 bases and J 4 bases, with 11 bases left between them. Germline loops: CDR1 SEHNR, CDR2 FQNEAQ (reference sequence). The CDR3 sequence is CASSLAPTRADTQYF. The CDR3 DNA follows: TGTGCCAGCAGCTTAGCGCCCACCAGAGCAGATACGCAGTATTTT. Variable domain in full (rest from reference TRBV7-9 and TRBJ2-3): DTGVSQNPRHKITKRGQNVTFRCDPISEHNRLYWYRQTLGQGPEFLTYFQNEAQLEKSRLLSDRFSAERPKGSFSTLEIQRTEQGDSAMYLCASSLAPTRADTQYFGPGTRLTVL.

This clone was recorded a few times. This chain links TRBV27 with TRBJ2-2; D is uncertain. V lost 4 bases, J lost 4 bases, and 10 bases lay in between. CDR3 length: 14 amino acids. The germline V gene has CDR1 MNHEY and CDR2 SMNVEV (reference sequence). CDR3: CASSWGTATGELFF. The DNA for the CDR3 is TGTGCCAGCAGTTGGGGTACGGCCACCGGGGAGCTGTTTTTT.

This clone turned up a few times. V usage is TRBV4-2 and J usage is TRBJ2-1; D might be TRBD2 (5 bases). V shed 3 bases and J shed 5 bases, with 17 bases lying between them. Germline lookup yields CDR1 LGHNA and CDR2 YNFKEQ. The CDR3 is 16 residues long. The CDR3 loop reads CASSQAPLGLNNEQFF. The CDR3 nucleotides are TGTGCCAGCAGCCAGGCGCCACTAGGGTTAAACAATGAGCAGTTCTTC.

The chain uses TRBV11-3 and TRBJ2-7, with D possibly matching TRBD1 (6 bases). Deletions cut 5 bases from V and 9 bases from J, with 20 bases between. CDR1 and CDR2 from the germline V gene are SGHNT and YENEEA. The length of the CDR3 is 14 residues. CDR3: CASSARQQGIRQYF. DNA for the CDR3: TGTGCCAGCAGCGCCAGGCAACAGGGAATTAGGCAGTACTTC.

The sample holds a few counts of this clone. V is TRBV5-4 and J is TRBJ2-7; maybe TRBD1 (5 bases). In germline, CDR1 is SGHNT, CDR2 YYREEE (reference sequence). This CDR3 region has 14 residues. Between the trimmed V and J ends, which lost 0 bases and 4 bases, there was a span of 11 bases. CDR3 region: CASSLDGREYEQYF. The CDR3 nucleotides are TGTGCCAGCAGCTTGGATGGCAGGGAATACGAGCAGTACTTC.

This clone was seen a few times. The CDR3 region is CASTSAGGFPSTDTQYF. The CDR3 DNA reads TGTGCCAGCACCTCCGCCGGGGGGTTTCCAAGTACAGATACGCAGTATTTT. This chain connects TRBV27 to TRBJ2-3, with 7 bases fitting TRBD2. Germline V gene data show CDR1 as MNHEY and CDR2 as SMNVEV (reference sequence). J was trimmed by 3 bases and V by 7 bases; bases with no gene match: 16. This CDR3 has 17 amino acids.

This clone was counted a few times. The chain carries TRBV6-1 and TRBJ2-5; 8 nucleotides agree with TRBD1. After removal of 9 bases from V and 2 bases from J, the junction contained 5 bases not matched to a gene. Per germline, CDR1 MNHNS and CDR2 SASEGT. The CDR3 covers 13 residues. The CDR3 spells CASLRDRQETQYF. The CDR3, as DNA: TGTGCCAGTCTGAGGGACAGGCAAGAGACCCAGTACTTC.

In its sample, this clone was seen a few times. In DNA form, the CDR3 reads TGTGCCAGTAGTACTACAGGGACAGATACGCAGTATTTT. Translation gives CASSTTGTDTQYF. The V gene is TRBV19, the J gene TRBJ2-3, with D possibly TRBD1 on 6 matching bases. Trimming pared 4 bases from V and 3 bases from J, leaving 8 bases between. There are 13 residues in the CDR3. The germline V gene has CDR1 LNHDA and CDR2 SQIVND (reference sequence).

The chain has TRBV7-2 and TRBJ1-4; D not resolved. V was pared by 1 base and J by 8 bases, with 11 bases between. The CDR3 spans 14 residues. CDR1 and CDR2 (germline): SGHTA, FQGNSA. The CDR3 nucleotides read TGTGCCAGCAGCTTAGGGTTCGCATCAGAAAAACTGTTTTTT. The encoded protein is CASSLGFASEKLFF.

Here the CDR3 DNA reads TGTGCCAGCAGCCAGAGCAGGGGATGTCTAGTGCACAATGAGCAGTTCTTC. Translated, it gives CASSQSRGCLVHNEQFF. The chain joins TRBV21-1 to TRBJ2-1; the table's TRBD1 call for D was not verified on the DNA. TRBV21-1 is given as a pseudogene. There are 17 residues in the CDR3.

The chain uses TRBV4-3 and TRBJ1-2, with D hard to call. Germline values: CDR1 LGHNA, CDR2 YSLEER. This CDR3 contains 15 residues. The V and J ends lost 0 bases and 2 bases respectively, with 10 bases between them. CDR3 in amino acids: CASSQDLGRNYGYTF. For the CDR3, the DNA is TGCGCCAGCAGCCAAGACCTGGGCAGAAACTATGGCTACACCTTC.

Comment on this clone: Other DNA sequences within the sample encode an identical CDR3. The chain combines TRBV18 with TRBJ2-7; possible D gene TRBD1, 5 bases. The CDR3 contains 13 residues. The V end lost 3 bases, the J end lost 6 bases, and 12 bases lay between the germline ends. Germline assignment: CDR1 KGHSH and CDR2 LQKENI. The CDR3 nucleotides read TGTGCCAGCTCACCCCCAGGGCTGGGCGAGCAGTACTTC. The encoded protein is CASSPPGLGEQYF.

The V call is TRBV5-1, the J call TRBJ1-1; 8 bases are a match to TRBD1. The ends lost 4 bases at V and 4 bases at J; junction bases unmatched: 6. Looked up from germline, CDR1 is SGHRS and CDR2 is YFSETQ. This CDR3 contains 14 residues. In DNA form, the CDR3 reads TGCGCCAGCAGCCAGGGGGCGGTGGGCACTGAAGCTTTCTTT. This encodes CASSQGAVGTEAFF.

This clone was seen just once. The rearrangement links TRBV11-2 to TRBJ1-5; possibly TRBD1 for D (6 bases). The CDR3 sequence is 14 residues long. Trimming took off 3 bases at V and 6 bases at J, with 12 bases between the two ends. CDR1 is SGHAT and CDR2 is FQNNGV in the germline V gene. The CDR3 DNA follows: TGTGCCAGCAGCTTGAACAGGGACGGTCAGCCCCAGCATTTT. It yields the protein CASSLNRDGQPQHF.

This clone appeared a few times. This chain uses TRBV7-9 with TRBJ2-2, with D possibly TRBD2 on 6 matching bases. Germline CDR1 reads SEHNR; CDR2 reads FQNEAQ (reference sequence). CDR3 length: 16 amino acids. V was pared by 4 bases and J by 5 bases, with 17 bases between. This chain's CDR3 is CASSYMEWGETGELFF. The CDR3 DNA sequence: TGTGCCAGCAGCTATATGGAATGGGGGGAAACCGGGGAGCTGTTTTTT.

The genes are TRBV4-3 and TRBJ2-1, with D hard to call. Trimming stripped 1 base from V and 5 bases from J, with 15 bases between. The CDR3 covers 16 residues. Germline V lookup: CDR1 LGHNA, CDR2 YSLEER. CDR3 sequence: CASSQAWLPSNNEQFF. CDR3 DNA sequence: TGCGCCAGCAGCCAAGCCTGGCTGCCTAGTAACAATGAGCAGTTCTTC.

This sequence joins TRBV5-1 and TRBJ1-2; unclear D gene. Per the germline V gene, CDR1 is SGHRS and CDR2 is YFSETQ. Trimming removed 1 base at V and 3 bases at J, with 10 bases between. The CDR3 is 14 residues long. CDR3 DNA: TGCGCCAGCAGCTTGTCGGTCATAGACTATGGCTACACCTTC. Translated, it gives CASSLSVIDYGYTF.

The genes are TRBV7-9 and TRBJ2-5; 10 bases agree with TRBD1. The CDR3 has 15 amino acids. V shed 3 bases and J 5 bases; nucleotides not matched to a gene: 6. The germline CDR1 and CDR2 sequences are SEHNR and FQNEAQ (reference sequence). The CDR3 coding sequence is TGTGCCAGCAGCTTTGGGACAGGGGTGATGGAGACCCAGTACTTC. Translation: CASSFGTGVMETQYF.

This clone was counted only a few times. The chain carries TRBV2 and TRBJ2-2; a weak D match, TRBD1 (6 bases). Trimming shortened V by 2 bases and J by 3 bases, and 10 bases separated the two germline ends. The CDR3 spans 15 residues. Germline CDR1 SNHLY, CDR2 FYNNEI. The CDR3 is CASSEQGLHTGELFF. CDR3 DNA: TGTGCCAGCAGTGAACAGGGGCTCCACACCGGGGAGCTGTTTTTT.

The chain combines TRBV28 with TRBJ2-7, with 7 bases identical to TRBD2. CDR1 is MDHEN, CDR2 SYDVKM, per germline. This CDR3 has 15 residues. J was trimmed by 7 bases and V by 5 bases; bases with no gene match: 14. The CDR3 nucleotides are TGTGCCAGCAGTCACGGGGGGTCCCCATGGTGGGAGCAGTACTTC. The encoded protein is CASSHGGSPWWEQYF.

This clone was seen more than once but under ten times. The rearrangement uses TRBV28 and TRBJ2-1, with D perhaps assigned TRBD1 or TRBD2 (5 bases each). CDR3 length equals 15 residues. CDR1 and CDR2 from the germline V gene are MDHEN and SYDVKM. V gave up 6 bases and J gave up 12 bases, with 24 bases separating them. The CDR3 bases are TGTGCCAGCAGCCGAACGGGGACCCAACGGACCCGGCAGTTCTTC. Translation: CASSRTGTQRTRQFF.

This clone showed up just a few times. The genes are TRBV5-1 and TRBJ2-7; D gene uncertain. This CDR3 is 11 amino acids long. V was pared by 5 bases and J by 5 bases, with 8 bases between. The germline V gene has CDR1 SGHRS and CDR2 YFSETQ. In nucleotides, the CDR3 is TGCGCCAGCAGTAACGCGGACGAGCAGTACTTC. It yields the protein CASSNADEQYF.

The chain joins TRBV5-6 to TRBJ2-5; TRBD2 is a possible D gene (6 bases). V was cut by 0 bases and J by 7 bases, with 10 bases left in between. The germline gives CDR1 SGHDT, CDR2 YYEEEE. There are 13 residues in the CDR3. The CDR3 nucleotides are TGTGCCAGCAGCTTGGCGGGGGTTGGGACCCAGTACTTC. Protein: CASSLAGVGTQYF.

V is TRBV7-9 and J is TRBJ1-1; no reliable D call. This CDR3 region has 11 residues. The V end was cut by 2 bases, the J end by 7 bases, with 5 bases between. Per the germline V gene, CDR1 is SEHNR and CDR2 is FQNEAQ (reference sequence). The CDR3 region is CASSLPHEAFF. The CDR3 DNA follows: TGTGCCAGCAGCTTACCCCATGAAGCTTTCTTT.